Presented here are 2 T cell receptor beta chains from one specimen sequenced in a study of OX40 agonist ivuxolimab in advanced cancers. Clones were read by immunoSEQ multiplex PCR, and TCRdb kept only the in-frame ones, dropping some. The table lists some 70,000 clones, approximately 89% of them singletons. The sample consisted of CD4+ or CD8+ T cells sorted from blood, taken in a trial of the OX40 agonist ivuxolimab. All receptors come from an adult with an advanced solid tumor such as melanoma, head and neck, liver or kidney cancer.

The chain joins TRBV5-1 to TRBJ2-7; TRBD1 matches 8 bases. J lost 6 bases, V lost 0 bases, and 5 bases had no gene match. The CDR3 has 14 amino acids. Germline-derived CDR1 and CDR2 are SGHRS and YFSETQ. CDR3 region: CASSLAGQGGEQYF. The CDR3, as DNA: TGCGCCAGCAGCTTGGCCGGACAGGGAGGCGAGCAGTACTTC. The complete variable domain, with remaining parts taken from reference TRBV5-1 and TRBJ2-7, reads KAGVTQTPRYLIKTRGQQVTLSCSPISGHRSVSWYQQTPGQGLQFLFEYFSETQRNKGNFPGRFSGRQFSNSRSEMNVSTLELGDSALYLCASSLAGQGGEQYFGPGTRLTVT.

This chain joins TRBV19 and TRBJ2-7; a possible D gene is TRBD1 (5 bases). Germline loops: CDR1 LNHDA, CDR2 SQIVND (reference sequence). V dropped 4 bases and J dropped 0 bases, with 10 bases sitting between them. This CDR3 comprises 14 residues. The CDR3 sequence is CASSRGMSSYEQYF. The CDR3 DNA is TGTGCCAGTAGTAGGGGCATGAGCTCCTACGAGCAGTACTTC.